The rows below give T cell receptor beta chains drawn from one sample of a study of T cells in Graves' hyperthyroidism and ophthalmopathy. TCRdb re-analysed the multiplex PCR reads in MiXCR, keeping a single row per CDR3 protein. The repertoire holds hundreds of thousands of distinct CDR3 sequences, roughly 21% seen once, with 45% to 50% in the top ten. The material sequenced was blood. The receptors derive from a middle-aged man with Graves' ophthalmopathy. The conserved cysteine and the conserved F or W are not part of the CDR3 here.

J,V,CDR3
TRBJ2-3,TRBV5-8,ASSPRGLAGPTDTQY
TRBJ1-2,TRBV12-3/TRBV12-4,ASTRVGAGHT
TRBJ2-2,TRBV5-1,ASSGRTSGRARTGELF
TRBJ2-3,TRBV7-3,ASSLRGGRAGDTQY
TRBJ2-1,TRBV4-3,ASSQSRGTSGRYNEQF
TRBJ2-7,TRBV14,ASSQGRGGYYEQY
TRBJ1-1,TRBV30,AWAGGSTEAF
TRBJ2-5,TRBV5-1,ASSHLQETEKTQY
TRBJ2-1,TRBV5-5,ASSLTEGSYNEQF
TRBJ2-1,TRBV28,ASSLLRAYNEQF
TRBJ1-2,TRBV5-1,ASSLVQGGGHNYGYT
TRBJ2-3,TRBV5-1,ASSPRGGEHTDTQY
TRBJ2-5,TRBV20-1,SASEGTVQETQY
TRBJ1-1,TRBV5-1,ASSFGGFDTEAF
TRBJ1-6,TRBV3-1,ASSQGLIGANSPLH
TRBJ1-1,TRBV20-1,SARVRGSRGPTEAF
TRBJ2-1,TRBV2,ASSDIAGGGTEQF
TRBJ2-3,TRBV5-1,ASSLDGVVTDTQY
TRBJ2-4,TRBV5-5,ASSPGLQEGQY
TRBJ2-1,TRBV11-1,ASSSRTGTSGRGHEQF
TRBJ2-3,TRBV20-1,SARDLGTSGSGTQY
TRBJ1-1,TRBV14,ASSHLGTVNTEAF
TRBJ2-1,TRBV5-1,ASRGPSRETDNEQF
TRBJ2-3,TRBV27,ASSLSVADTQY
TRBJ2-2,TRBV5-1,ASSPQSNLGELF